This TCR beta chain was recovered during a study of blood T cell repertoires in COVID-19. This clone has just one count. The data were produced by immunoSEQ multiplex PCR, yet TCRdb's version contains in-frame clones alone and is incomplete. The repertoire holds some 120,000 clones, with roughly 90% as singletons. Germline values: CDR1 KGHDR, CDR2 SFDVKD. The CDR3 is 13 residues long. V was pared by 5 bases and J by 2 bases, with 7 bases between. This chain uses TRBV24-1 with TRBJ2-3; the D is unclear. Input material: peripheral blood. This sequence originates from a man aged 50-60 years with acute or convalescent COVID-19. The CDR3 region is CATSARATDTQYF. The CDR3 DNA reads as TGTGCCACCAGTGCCCGAGCCACAGATACGCAGTATTTT.